This is a list of T cell receptor beta chains from one sample in a study of blood T cell repertoires in COVID-19. The protocol was immunoSEQ multiplex PCR, while the TCRdb copy is restricted to in-frame clones and leaves out a portion. The sample yields 200,000 to 250,000 clones, about 85% seen once. Input material: peripheral blood. The source of these receptors is a man aged 25-40 years with active or convalescent COVID-19. Each CDR3 is given with its conserved first and last residue. D genes are given only for firm matches. Size is stated for part of the rows, as once, few or many counts, or as a class when the clone is expanded.

abundance	j_gene	v_gene	d_gene	CDR3nt	CDR3aa
few	TRBJ2-7	TRBV29-1	NA	TGCAGCGTTGGATTTTCGAGGAACGAGCAGTACTTC	CSVGFSRNEQYF
few	TRBJ1-5	TRBV6-1	NA	TGTGCCAGCCAGGGTGGTCAGCCCCAGCATTTT	CASQGGQPQHF
once	TRBJ2-1	TRBV10-3	NA	TGTGCCATCAGTGAGTCGGGGGGAGTCCCTTACAATGAGCAGTTCTTC	CAISESGGVPYNEQFF
NA	TRBJ2-2	TRBV7-9	TRBD2	TGTGCCAGCAGCCCCCCAGCGGGGGGGAACACCGGGGAGCTGTTTTTT	CASSPPAGGNTGELFF
few	TRBJ1-2	TRBV9	TRBD1	TGTGCCAGCTCCACAGGGGACAGGGTAGGTTATGGCTACACCTTC	CASSTGDRVGYGYTF
NA	TRBJ2-2	TRBV12-2	NA	TGTGCAAGTCGCTCAAGACTAGCGTCAAGGGAGGCCGGGGAGCTGTTTTTT	CASRSRLASREAGELFF
few	TRBJ1-2	TRBV3-1/TRBV3-2	TRBD1	TGTGCCAGCAGAAAGACAGGGGGAGAAGGTGGCTACACCTTC	CASRKTGGEGGYTF
NA	TRBJ2-2	TRBV4-3	TRBD1	TGCGCCAGCAGCCAAGACCGGACAGGTCCCGTGTCTAACACCGGGGAGCTGTTTTTT	CASSQDRTGPVSNTGELFF
NA	TRBJ1-2	TRBV27	TRBD1	TGTGCCAGCAGTCTCACAGGGGTCCATGGCTACACCTTC	CASSLTGVHGYTF
once	TRBJ2-5	TRBV13	NA	TGTGCCAGCAGCTTAGAACAGGGCAGGGACCAAGAGACCCAGTACTTC	CASSLEQGRDQETQYF
NA	TRBJ2-2	TRBV19	TRBD1	TGTGCCAGTAATACAGGGGGCGAGGTCGGGGAGCTGTTTTTT	CASNTGGEVGELFF
NA	TRBJ2-1	TRBV10-3	TRBD2	TGTGCCACATGGACTAGCGAGACCTACAATGAGCAGTTCTTC	CATWTSETYNEQFF
NA	TRBJ1-2	TRBV28	NA	TGTGCCAGCAGTCGAGGACACTTTTCCTATGGCTACACCTTC	CASSRGHFSYGYTF
NA	TRBJ2-7	TRBV2	NA	TGTGCCAGCAGTAAAGGTGCGGGGGCTATCTCCTACGAGCAGTACTTC	CASSKGAGAISYEQYF
few	TRBJ1-1	TRBV29-1	NA	TGCAGCGTGACCCACTCTACGGGGAGGAACACTGAAGCTTTCTTT	CSVTHSTGRNTEAFF
NA	TRBJ1-2	TRBV10-3	NA	TGTGCCATCAGCGGCAGGGGTGGCTACACCTTC	CAISGRGGYTF
few	TRBJ1-1	TRBV6-4	NA	TGTGCCAGCAGACCGGGGTGGCCGAACACTGAAGCTTTCTTT	CASRPGWPNTEAFF
NA	TRBJ2-1	TRBV24-1	TRBD1	TGTGCCACCAGTGATCCTGGACAGGAACTTAACAATGAGCAGTTCTTC	CATSDPGQELNNEQFF
NA	TRBJ1-2	TRBV18	TRBD1	TGTGCCAGCTCACCAATTGGAGGACAGGGCTTCTCCTTGCAGGGAGGCTACACCTTC	CASSPIGGQGFSLQGGYTF
once	TRBJ2-3	TRBV24-1	TRBD1	TGTGCCACCAGTGACAGGGGACAGGGGCCCACAGATACGCAGTATTTT	CATSDRGQGPTDTQYF
NA	TRBJ2-2	TRBV3-1/TRBV3-2	NA	TGTGCCAGCAGCCAAGGGCCCTCCGCCGGGGAGCTGTTTTTT	CASSQGPSAGELFF
NA	TRBJ2-3	TRBV27	TRBD1	TGTGCCAGCACCTCCGGCCGGGACAGGGTCACAGATACGCAGTATTTT	CASTSGRDRVTDTQYF
NA	TRBJ1-4	TRBV7-9	TRBD1	TGTGCCAGCAGCTTAGGGGCGGGACAGCTTCCCCCCACTAATGAAAAACTGTTTTTT	CASSLGAGQLPPTNEKLFF
NA	TRBJ2-3	TRBV5-5	NA	TGTGCCAGCAGCTTGGCCGTTCTAGATACGCAGTATTTT	CASSLAVLDTQYF
NA	TRBJ2-7	TRBV5-5	NA	TGTGCCAGCAGCTTGGTTGGTAGCGCCCTCTCCTACGAGCAGTACTTC	CASSLVGSALSYEQYF
NA	TRBJ1-1	TRBV19	NA	TGTGCCAGTAGTAAAGCTGAAAACACTGAAGCTTTCTTT	CASSKAENTEAFF
NA	TRBJ2-5	TRBV7-2	TRBD2	TGTGCCAGCAGCTACGGACTAGCCTCTAGCCAAGAGACCCAGTACTTC	CASSYGLASSQETQYF
NA	TRBJ1-6	TRBV7-6	NA	TGTGCCAGCAGCTTAGGGGAGGCCCATAATTCACCCCTCCACTTT	CASSLGEAHNSPLHF
NA	TRBJ1-1	TRBV30	NA	TGTGCCTGGGTACAGGGACGGAACACTGAAGCTTTCTTT	CAWVQGRNTEAFF
NA	TRBJ1-2	TRBV5-1	NA	TGCGCCAGCAGCTTGGGTTTTTCCGTTCCCTATGGCTACACCTTC	CASSLGFSVPYGYTF
NA	TRBJ2-5	TRBV24-1	TRBD1	TGTGCCACCAGTGACCGGGGGACAGGGAAGGCAGAGACCCAGTACTTC	CATSDRGTGKAETQYF
NA	TRBJ1-6	TRBV28	TRBD1	TGTGCCAGCACTACCGACGAGCCGGGACAGCGACCTCTGGCCCTCCACTTT	CASTTDEPGQRPLALHF
NA	TRBJ1-5	TRBV23-1	NA	TGCGCCAGCAGTCAATTCAAGAAGGGTTCAAATTGGCAGGGGAAAAATAGCAATCAGCCCCAGCATTTT	CASSQFKKGSNWQGKNSNQPQHF
few	TRBJ1-5	TRBV5-1	TRBD1	TGCGCCAGCAGTTTAGGAACAGGGGTAGGGGATCAGCCCCAGCATTTT	CASSLGTGVGDQPQHF
once	TRBJ2-2	TRBV5-1	TRBD1	TGCGCCAGCAGCTCCGGACAGGGGACCGGGGAGCTGTTTTTT	CASSSGQGTGELFF
NA	TRBJ1-5	TRBV28	TRBD1	TGTGCCAGCAGCGTTCAGGGGGTTTATAGCAATCAGCCCCAGCATTTT	CASSVQGVYSNQPQHF
NA	TRBJ2-7	TRBV7-2	NA	TGTGCCAGCAGCTTATCGACTCCCGGCTCCTACGAGCAGTACTTC	CASSLSTPGSYEQYF
NA	TRBJ2-7	TRBV5-1	TRBD1	TGCGCCAGCAGCCCGCTGGGGACAGTCCTCTACGAGCAGTACTTC	CASSPLGTVLYEQYF
NA	TRBJ2-1	TRBV11-2	TRBD2	TGTGCCAGCAGTTCAATTCGGGGCGGGGACGTTACTAGCGGCTTGTCCTACAATGAGCAGTTCTTC	CASSSIRGGDVTSGLSYNEQFF
NA	TRBJ2-1	TRBV27	TRBD2	TGTGCCAGCAGTGGGGAAGGACTAGTCTCCTACAATGAGCAGTTCTTC	CASSGEGLVSYNEQFF
NA	TRBJ2-7	TRBV13	TRBD2	TGTGCCAGCAGACTGCGGGGGGACTCCTACGAGCAGTACTTC	CASRLRGDSYEQYF
NA	TRBJ2-7	TRBV9	TRBD2	TGTGCCAGCAGCCTTCGGGGCGGGGGTCCCTACGAGCAGTACTTC	CASSLRGGGPYEQYF
few	TRBJ2-5	TRBV2	TRBD2	TGTGCCAGCAGTGGGGGACTAGGTACTTTCTTTCAAGAGACCCAGTACTTC	CASSGGLGTFFQETQYF
NA	TRBJ1-5	TRBV6-5	TRBD1	TGTGCCAGCAGTTTACAGGGGACTCAGCCCCAGCATTTT	CASSLQGTQPQHF
NA	TRBJ2-7	TRBV7-2	TRBD1	TGTGCCAGCAGCGCCCGGACAGGGGGCGCTGGGTACTTC	CASSARTGGAGYF
once	TRBJ2-7	TRBV9	NA	TGTGCCAGCAGCGTTGGACAAGCCAGCGAGCAGTACTTC	CASSVGQASEQYF